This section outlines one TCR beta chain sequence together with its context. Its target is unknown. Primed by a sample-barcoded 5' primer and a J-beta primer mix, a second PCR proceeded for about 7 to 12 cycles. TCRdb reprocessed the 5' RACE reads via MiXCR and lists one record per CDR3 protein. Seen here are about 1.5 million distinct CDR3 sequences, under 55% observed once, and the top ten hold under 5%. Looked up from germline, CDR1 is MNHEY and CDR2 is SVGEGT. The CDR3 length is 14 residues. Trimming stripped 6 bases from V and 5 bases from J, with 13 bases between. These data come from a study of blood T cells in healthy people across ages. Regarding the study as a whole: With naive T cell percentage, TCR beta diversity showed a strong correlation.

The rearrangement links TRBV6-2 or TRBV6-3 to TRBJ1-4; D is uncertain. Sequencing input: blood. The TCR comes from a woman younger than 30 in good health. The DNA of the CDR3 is TGTGCCAGCAGCTACGGTGGCCTGAATGAAAAACTGTTTTTT. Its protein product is CASSYGGLNEKLFF.